The 16 T cell receptor beta chains in this list originate from one sample, sequenced in a study of T-cell memory formation after mild COVID-19. Via MiXCR, TCRdb re-called the 5' RACE reads, giving one row per CDR3 protein. In the table there are about 560,000 distinct CDR3 sequences, roughly 20% of which are singletons. Sequencing was performed on PBMCs or a T cell subset sorted from them (not recorded which). These receptors came from an adult woman who had mild COVID-19 (a few samples of this study predate the infection). Cell type and time point are not known.

This clonotype has only a few counts. CDR3: CSLPGQSMNTEAFF. For the CDR3, the DNA is TGCAGTCTTCCGGGACAATCTATGAACACTGAAGCTTTCTTT. The rearrangement links TRBV20-1 to TRBJ1-1, with D tentatively TRBD1 (6 bases). Trimming left V 8 bases short and J 0 bases short, with 16 bases between. CDR1 DFQATT and CDR2 SNEGSKA come from the germline V gene (reference sequence). This CDR3 is built from 14 residues.

In this sample, this clonotype turned up once. This could be a read error, since a much larger clone is one nucleotide away. The rearrangement links TRBV5-6 to TRBJ2-7; D gene ambiguous. Germline-derived CDR1 and CDR2 are SGHDT and YYEEEE. Trimming shortened V by 4 bases and J by 3 bases, and 8 bases separated the two germline ends. The CDR3 has 12 amino acids. The CDR3 sequence is CASSGQVYEQYF. The DNA of the CDR3 is TGTGCCAGCAGCGGGCAGGTCTACGAGCAGTACTTC.

This clonotype was counted only a few times. The V gene is TRBV5-1, the J gene TRBJ1-2, with D possibly being TRBD1 (6 bases). The length of the CDR3 is 15 residues. Germline V gene sequence: CDR1 SGHRS, CDR2 YFSETQ. V was shortened by 0 bases and J by 6 bases, with 15 bases between the two germline ends. This CDR3 reads CASSLAQGPADGYTF. The CDR3 nucleotides read TGCGCCAGCAGCTTGGCTCAGGGGCCGGCGGATGGCTACACCTTC.

This chain links TRBV6-5 with TRBJ2-7; 10 nucleotides agree with TRBD1. The V and J ends lost 0 bases and 3 bases, in that order; junction bases with no gene match: 2. This CDR3 region has 15 residues. Germline V CDR1 and CDR2: MNHEY, SVGAGI. CDR3 loop: CASSYSDRGLYEQYF. For the CDR3, the DNA is TGTGCCAGCAGTTACTCCGACAGGGGGCTCTACGAGCAGTACTTC.

This clonotype was seen repeatedly, ten times or more. The J gene is TRBJ1-1, the V gene TRBV6-2 or TRBV6-3; D perhaps matches TRBD1 (5 bases). The germline V and J ends were trimmed by 5 bases and 8 bases, with 9 bases remaining between them. The CDR3 runs to 11 residues. Germline loops: CDR1 MNHEY, CDR2 SVGEGT. The CDR3 loop is CASSTRQEAFF. CDR3 bases: TGTGCCAGCAGTACCAGACAGGAAGCTTTCTTT.

In its sample, this clonotype was seen many times. The chain recombines TRBV15 with TRBJ1-5, with 9 positions matching TRBD1. This CDR3 region has 16 residues. Germline lookup yields CDR1 LNHNV and CDR2 YYDKDF (reference sequence). Trimming cost V 4 bases and J 4 bases; bases outside gene matches: 8. The CDR3 region has the DNA TGTGCCACCAGCACCCTACAGGGGGCAGGAAATCAGCCCCAGCATTTT. Translation gives CATSTLQGAGNQPQHF.

The genes are TRBV2 and TRBJ2-7, with D perhaps matching TRBD2 (5 bases). V lost 8 bases, J lost 6 bases, and 14 bases lay in between. There are 12 residues in the CDR3. The germline V gene encodes CDR1 SNHLY and CDR2 FYNNEI. DNA for the CDR3: TGTGCCAGCCTTGTACGACGGGGCGAGCAGTACTTC. Protein product: CASLVRRGEQYF.

A few counts support this clonotype. The chain carries TRBV13 and TRBJ2-5; 7 bases are shared with TRBD1. The CDR3 has 14 amino acids. Per the germline V gene, CDR1 is PRHDT and CDR2 is FYEKMQ (reference sequence). Trimming took 3 bases from V and 4 from J; bases not matched to a gene: 5. The CDR3: CASSLMGTVETQYF. The CDR3, as DNA: TGTGCCAGCAGCTTGATGGGGACAGTAGAGACCCAGTACTTC.

The chain recombines TRBV12-3 or TRBV12-4 with TRBJ1-5, with 8 nucleotides matching TRBD1. The CDR3 has 14 residues. V trimming: 4 bases; J trimming: 5 bases; junction bases outside the gene matches: 4. DNA of the CDR3: TGTGCCAGCAGTTCAGGGGGCGGGCATCAGCCCCAGCATTTT. Protein sequence: CASSSGGGHQPQHF.

This clonotype turned up a few times. The chain carries TRBV27 and TRBJ1-1; D call uncertain. V lost 7 bases, J lost 0 bases, and 9 bases lay in between. The CDR3 totals 13 residues. Germline values: CDR1 MNHEY, CDR2 SMNVEV (reference sequence). The CDR3 sequence is CASMLQMNTEAFF. CDR3 nucleotides: TGTGCCAGCATGTTACAGATGAACACTGAAGCTTTCTTT.

CDR3 protein: CASSPGFDTDTQYF. The DNA of the CDR3 is TGTGCCAGCAGTCCAGGGTTTGACACAGATACGCAGTATTTT. The V and J genes are TRBV12-3 or TRBV12-4 and TRBJ2-3, with TRBD1 as a possible D gene (5 bases). Trimming took 5 bases from V and 2 from J, leaving 11 bases between them. This CDR3 is 14 amino acids long.

The rearrangement joins TRBV4-1 to TRBJ2-4; D is perhaps TRBD2 (6 bases). Germline loops: CDR1 MGHRA, CDR2 YSYEKL. The V and J ends lost 3 bases and 0 bases respectively, with 15 bases between them. The CDR3 is 17 residues long. Written as DNA, the CDR3 is TGCGCCAGCAGCCATACCGGGACTGGACTAGCCAAAAACATTCAGTACTTC. It is translated as CASSHTGTGLAKNIQYF.

This clonotype occurred a few times. The CDR3, as DNA: TGTGCCAGCAGTTTATCGGACAGGGGGCCATACAATGAGCAGTTCTTC. Translated: CASSLSDRGPYNEQFF. The chain carries TRBV27 and TRBJ2-1, with 11 bases matching TRBD1. Germline loops: CDR1 MNHEY, CDR2 SMNVEV (reference sequence). J gave up 4 bases and V 0 bases, and 2 bases lay outside the gene matches. CDR3 size: 16 residues.

This clonotype occurred a few times. The V gene is TRBV19, the J gene TRBJ2-1; no clear D gene. CDR1 LNHDA and CDR2 SQIVND come from the germline V gene (reference sequence). The CDR3 spans 14 residues. Trimming left V 7 bases short and J 3 bases short, with 13 bases between. As DNA, the CDR3 is TGTGCCAGTACCCTGCGACCCCTCTACAATGAGCAGTTCTTC. It codes for CASTLRPLYNEQFF. Full variable domain (rest looked up from reference TRBV19 and TRBJ2-1): DGGITQSPKYLFRKEGQNVTLSCEQNLNHDAMYWYRQDPGQGLRLIYYSQIVNDFQKGDIAEGYSVSREKKESFPLTVTSAQKNPTAFYLCASTLRPLYNEQFFGPGTRLTVL.

This chain links TRBV4-3 with TRBJ2-3; 7 nucleotides match TRBD2. V dropped 6 bases and J dropped 1; count of bases not matched to a gene: 7. Germline loops: CDR1 LGHNA, CDR2 YSLEER. The CDR3 runs 15 residues. The CDR3 here is CASSGSGLGTDTQYF. The CDR3 nucleotides are TGCGCCAGCAGTGGAAGCGGACTAGGCACAGATACGCAGTATTTT.

This clonotype was seen repeatedly, ten times or more. This chain uses TRBV7-3 with TRBJ2-5; TRBD1 agrees at 7 bases. Trimming removed 4 bases from V and 4 bases from J; junction bases left unmatched: 3. The CDR3 length is 13 residues. Germline CDR1 is SGHTA and CDR2 is FQGTGA. In nucleotides, the CDR3 is TGTGCCAGCAGCTCCAACAGGGGAGAGACCCAGTACTTC. The encoded protein is CASSSNRGETQYF.